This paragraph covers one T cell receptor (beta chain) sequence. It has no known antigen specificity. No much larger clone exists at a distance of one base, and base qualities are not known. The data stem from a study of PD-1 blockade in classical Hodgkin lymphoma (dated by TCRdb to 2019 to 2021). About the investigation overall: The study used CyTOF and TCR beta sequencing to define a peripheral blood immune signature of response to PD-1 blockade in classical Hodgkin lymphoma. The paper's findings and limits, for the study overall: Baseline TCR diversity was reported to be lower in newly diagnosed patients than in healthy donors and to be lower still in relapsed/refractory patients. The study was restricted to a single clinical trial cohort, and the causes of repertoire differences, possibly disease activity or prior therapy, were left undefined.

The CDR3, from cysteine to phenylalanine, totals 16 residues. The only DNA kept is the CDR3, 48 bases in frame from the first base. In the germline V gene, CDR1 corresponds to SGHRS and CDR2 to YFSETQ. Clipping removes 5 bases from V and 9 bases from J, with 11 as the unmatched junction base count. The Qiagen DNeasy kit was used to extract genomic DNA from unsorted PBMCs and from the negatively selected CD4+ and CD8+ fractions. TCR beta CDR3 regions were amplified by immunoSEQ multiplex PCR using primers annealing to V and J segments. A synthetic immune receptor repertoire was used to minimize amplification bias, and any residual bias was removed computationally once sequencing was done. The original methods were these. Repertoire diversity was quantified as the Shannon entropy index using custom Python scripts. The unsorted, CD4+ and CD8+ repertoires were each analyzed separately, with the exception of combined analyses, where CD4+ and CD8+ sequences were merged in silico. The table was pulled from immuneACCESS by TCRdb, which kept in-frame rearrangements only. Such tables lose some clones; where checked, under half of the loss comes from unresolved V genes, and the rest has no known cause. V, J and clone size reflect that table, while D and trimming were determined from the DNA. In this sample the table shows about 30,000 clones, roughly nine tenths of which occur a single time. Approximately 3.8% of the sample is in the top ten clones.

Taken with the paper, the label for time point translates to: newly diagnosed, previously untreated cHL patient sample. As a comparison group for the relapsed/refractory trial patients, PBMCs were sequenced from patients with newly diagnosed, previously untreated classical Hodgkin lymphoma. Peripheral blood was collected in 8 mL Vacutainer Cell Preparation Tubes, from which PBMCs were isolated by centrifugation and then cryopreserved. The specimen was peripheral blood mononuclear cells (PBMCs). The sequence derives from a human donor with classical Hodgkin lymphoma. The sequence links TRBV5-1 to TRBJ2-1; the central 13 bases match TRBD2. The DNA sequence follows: TGCGCCAGCAGTCGGACTAGCGGGAGAAAGTGGGGTGAGCAGTTCTTC. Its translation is CASSRTSGRKWGEQFF.